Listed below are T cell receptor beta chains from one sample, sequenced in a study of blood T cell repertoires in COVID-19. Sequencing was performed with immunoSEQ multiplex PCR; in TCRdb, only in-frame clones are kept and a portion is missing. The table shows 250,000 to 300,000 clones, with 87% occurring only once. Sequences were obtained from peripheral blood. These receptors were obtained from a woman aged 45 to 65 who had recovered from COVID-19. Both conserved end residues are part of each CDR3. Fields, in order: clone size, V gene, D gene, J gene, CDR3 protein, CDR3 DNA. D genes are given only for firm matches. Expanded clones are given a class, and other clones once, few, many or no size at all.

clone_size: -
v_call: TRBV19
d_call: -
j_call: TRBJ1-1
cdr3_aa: CASSIDRGKTEAFF
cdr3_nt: TGTGCCAGTAGTATAGACAGGGGAAAAACTGAAGCTTTCTTT

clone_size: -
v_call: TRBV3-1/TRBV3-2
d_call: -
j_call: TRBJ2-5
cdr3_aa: CASSQVGAGARETQYF
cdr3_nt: TGTGCCAGCAGCCAAGTAGGCGCGGGGGCCAGGGAGACCCAGTACTTC

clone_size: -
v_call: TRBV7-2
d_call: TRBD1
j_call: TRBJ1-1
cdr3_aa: CASSTRQGSVTEAFF
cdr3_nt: TGTGCCAGCAGCACTCGACAGGGGTCGGTGACTGAAGCTTTCTTT

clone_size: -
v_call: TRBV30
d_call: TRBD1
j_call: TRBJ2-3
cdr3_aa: CAWSGVRGSGDTQYF
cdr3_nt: TGTGCCTGGAGTGGGGTCAGGGGGTCAGGAGATACGCAGTATTTT

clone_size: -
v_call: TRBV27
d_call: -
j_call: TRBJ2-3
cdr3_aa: CASSLSDRRAQYF
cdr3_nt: TGTGCCAGCAGTTTATCGGACAGAAGGGCGCAGTATTTT

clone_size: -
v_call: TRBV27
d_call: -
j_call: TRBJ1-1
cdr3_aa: CASRYAGRLNTEAFF
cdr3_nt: TGTGCCAGCAGGTACGCGGGGAGGTTGAACACTGAAGCTTTCTTT

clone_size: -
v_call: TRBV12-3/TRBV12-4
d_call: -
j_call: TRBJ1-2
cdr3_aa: CASLSYGYTF
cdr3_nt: TGTGCCAGCTTGAGCTATGGCTACACCTTC

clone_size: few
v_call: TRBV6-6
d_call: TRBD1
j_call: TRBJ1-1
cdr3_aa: CASSSRDRTNTEAFF
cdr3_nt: TGTGCCAGCAGTTCCCGGGACAGAACGAACACTGAAGCTTTCTTT

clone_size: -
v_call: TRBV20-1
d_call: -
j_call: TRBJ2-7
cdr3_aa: CSARVSYEQYF
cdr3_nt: TGCAGTGCTAGAGTCAGCTACGAGCAGTACTTC

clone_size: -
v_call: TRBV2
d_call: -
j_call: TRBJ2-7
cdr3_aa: CASSGHRDIPLEQYF
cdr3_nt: TGTGCCAGCAGCGGGCATAGGGACATACCTTTAGAGCAGTACTTC